Listed here are 7 T cell receptor beta chains from one sample, sequenced in a study of T cells in Graves' hyperthyroidism and ophthalmopathy. Amplification yielded TCR beta CDR3 regions, with RNA transcripts as the source. During a first-round RT-PCR of the TCR CDR3, the HTBI primer set was used. One entry per CDR3 protein, called by TCRdb with MiXCR from the multiplex PCR reads. The repertoire holds some 690,000 distinct CDR3 sequences, with around 16% as singletons. The sample comprised blood. These receptors were taken from a man between 45 and 60 years old with Graves' hyperthyroidism.

The chain employs TRBV3-1 and TRBJ2-1; 7 bases map to TRBD1. Germline values: CDR1 LGHDT, CDR2 YNNKEL (reference sequence). The CDR3 is 15 amino acids. V dropped 0 bases and J dropped 8; count of bases not matched to a gene: 7. CDR3 residues: CASSQDRGQSDEQFF. The CDR3 region has the DNA TGTGCCAGCAGCCAAGATCGGGGACAGTCAGATGAGCAGTTCTTC.

This clonotype has at least ten counts. This sequence joins TRBV6-1 and TRBJ2-3; D unresolved. Germline V gives CDR1 MNHNS, CDR2 SASEGT. Trimming cost V 5 bases and J 2 bases, with 11 bases left between them. CDR3 length: 14 amino acids. CDR3 amino acids: CASSRRQTTDTQYF. DNA of the CDR3: TGTGCCAGCAGTCGGCGACAAACCACAGATACGCAGTATTTT.

The rearrangement links TRBV6-2 or TRBV6-3 to TRBJ1-1; the D gene is possibly TRBD1 (5 bases). Germline lookup yields CDR1 MNHEY and CDR2 SVGEGT. Trimming removed 6 bases from V and 3 bases from J, with 14 bases in between. The CDR3 covers 14 residues. CDR3 nucleotide sequence: TGTGCCAGCAGACCCGGGACGGACCACACTGAAGCTTTCTTT. The encoded protein is CASRPGTDHTEAFF.

This sequence joins TRBV9 and TRBJ2-1; 9 bases map to TRBD2. This CDR3 region has 15 residues. The germline V gene has CDR1 SGDLS and CDR2 YYNGEE. Trimming cost V 6 bases and J 6 bases; bases outside gene matches: 10. The CDR3, as DNA: TGTGCCAGCACCCGAGGGGTAGCGGGAGTCAATGAGCAGTTCTTC. Amino acid sequence: CASTRGVAGVNEQFF.

In its sample, this clonotype was seen many times. The rearrangement links TRBV28 to TRBJ1-1; D remains unclear. CDR1 is MDHEN and CDR2 is SYDVKM in the germline V gene. V lost 7 bases, J lost 0 bases, and 9 bases lay in between. The CDR3 runs 13 residues. DNA of the CDR3: TGTGCCAGCAAGGCAGACTTGAACACTGAAGCTTTCTTT. Its protein is CASKADLNTEAFF.

This clonotype was detected ten times or more. The chain is built from TRBV5-8 and TRBJ2-5; the D gene is possibly TRBD2 (6 bases). V was clipped by 0 bases and J by 1 base, with 10 bases between them. Germline values: CDR1 SGHTS, CDR2 YDEGEE. This CDR3 is built from 15 residues. The CDR3 spells CASSLDDGGQETQYF. As DNA, the CDR3 is TGTGCCAGCAGCTTGGACGACGGGGGCCAAGAGACCCAGTACTTC.

This clonotype was counted ten times or more. The chain recombines TRBV11-2 with TRBJ2-1, with 9 bases identical to TRBD2. The CDR3 loop spans 12 amino acids. The germline CDR1 and CDR2 sequences are SGHAT and FQNNGV. With V trimmed by 6 bases and J by 10 bases, 4 bases remained unmatched. DNA of the CDR3: TGTGCCAGCAGGACTAGCGGAGGGGAGCAGTTCTTC. Its protein is CASRTSGGEQFF.